This T cell receptor (beta chain) was sequenced for a study of blood T cell repertoires in COVID-19. Study in general: The United States, Italy and Spain supplied acute and convalescent COVID-19 samples. Sample material is recorded as cDNA or gDNA derived from T cells, B-cell-depleted T cells, or PBMCs.

It was during active infection that Seattle patients were enrolled and then longitudinally followed. How the authors handled the data: Amplifying reference gene primers gave estimates of nucleated cell counts. Using immunoSEQ multiplex PCR, the repertoire was profiled, and TCRdb retains in-frame clones only, with some absent. V, J and clone size are taken as reported in that table, and D and trimming were inferred from the DNA itself. The data show around 270,000 clones, around 85% seen once. The origin of this receptor is a human donor with COVID-19, enrolled during active disease. The donor label of this sample is uncertain. The sequenced material came from peripheral blood.

CDR3 sequence (DNA): TGTGCCAGCAGCTTATCCCGACAGGGCAGAGCTTTCTTT. Translated, it gives CASSLSRQGRAFF. The rearrangement joins TRBV11-2 to TRBJ1-1; the match to TRBD1 covers 7 bases. Germline values: CDR1 SGHAT, CDR2 FQNNGV. The CDR3 consists of 13 residues. Losses at the gene ends were 2 bases for V and 10 bases for J; bases not matched to a gene: 7.